The T cell receptor beta chain under discussion was sequenced for a study of cytomegalovirus exposure and HLA in healthy donors. Findings and limits, study-wide: A later analysis reportedly found fewer N-insertions in an Asian-associated ancestry cluster than the roughly 670-donor mean.

About this clone: No antigen is known for it.

Trimming cost V 1 base and J 2 bases; bases outside gene matches: 9. This CDR3 is built from 17 residues. Germline V gene lookup returns CDR1 SGHTA and CDR2 FQGNSA. PCR involved 60 Vbeta and 13 Jbeta primers. The authors' processing: Approximately 9.9 million shared chains were among the approximately 87 million unique TCR beta chains that a later analysis counted. Sequencing used immunoSEQ multiplex PCR; TCRdb keeps in-frame clones, though not all of them. The V and J calls and clone size were taken over from that table, and D and trimming were inferred from the DNA. This sample yields 130,000 to 150,000 clones, of which approximately 83% are seen a single time; around 3.9% belongs to the top ten.

The receptor comes from a man in his forties in good health and CMV-seropositive. What was sequenced was PBMCs. The chain carries TRBV7-2 and TRBJ2-5; 8 bases map to TRBD2. CDR3 loop: CASSLVRWREEQETQYF. CDR3 DNA: TGTGCCAGCAGCTTAGTTCGGTGGCGGGAGGAGCAAGAGACCCAGTACTTC.